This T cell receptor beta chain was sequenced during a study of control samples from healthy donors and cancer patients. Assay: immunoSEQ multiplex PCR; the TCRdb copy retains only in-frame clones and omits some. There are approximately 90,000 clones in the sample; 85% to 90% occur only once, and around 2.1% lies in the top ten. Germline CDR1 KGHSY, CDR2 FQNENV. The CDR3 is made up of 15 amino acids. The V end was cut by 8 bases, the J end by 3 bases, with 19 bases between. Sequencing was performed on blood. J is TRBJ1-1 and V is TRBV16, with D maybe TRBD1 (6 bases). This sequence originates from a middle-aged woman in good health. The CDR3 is CASAGTRLADTEAFF. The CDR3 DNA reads TGTGCCAGCGCAGGGACAAGACTTGCCGACACTGAAGCTTTCTTT.